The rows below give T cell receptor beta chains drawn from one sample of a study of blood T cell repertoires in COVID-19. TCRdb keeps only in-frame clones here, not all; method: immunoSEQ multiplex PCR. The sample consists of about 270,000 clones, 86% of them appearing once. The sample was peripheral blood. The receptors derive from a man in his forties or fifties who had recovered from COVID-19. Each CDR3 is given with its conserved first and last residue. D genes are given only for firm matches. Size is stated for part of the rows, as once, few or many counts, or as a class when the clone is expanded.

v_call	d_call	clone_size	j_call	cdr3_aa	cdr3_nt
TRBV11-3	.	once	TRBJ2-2	CASSSFQNTGELFF	TGTGCCAGCAGCTCATTTCAGAACACCGGGGAGCTGTTTTTT
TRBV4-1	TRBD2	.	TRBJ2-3	CASSQERIAGGSTDTQYF	TGCGCCAGCAGCCAAGAACGAATAGCGGGAGGGAGCACAGATACGCAGTATTTT
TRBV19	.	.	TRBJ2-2	CASRTWGRRGTGELFF	TGTGCCAGTAGGACCTGGGGCAGGCGCGGCACCGGGGAGCTGTTTTTT
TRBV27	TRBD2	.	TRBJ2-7	CASSFPPGLAGQVYEQYF	TGTGCCAGCAGCTTTCCCCCGGGACTAGCGGGCCAAGTCTACGAGCAGTACTTC
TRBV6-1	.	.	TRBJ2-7	CASSAFISGISSYEQYF	TGTGCCAGCAGTGCCTTCATCTCAGGGATAAGCTCCTACGAGCAGTACTTC
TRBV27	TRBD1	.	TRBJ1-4	CASSLQGQGIVNEKLFF	TGTGCCAGCAGTTTACAGGGACAGGGGATTGTTAATGAAAAACTGTTTTTT
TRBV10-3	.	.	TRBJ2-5	CAISESVARPQETQYF	TGTGCCATCAGTGAGTCGGTTGCTAGGCCCCAAGAGACCCAGTACTTC
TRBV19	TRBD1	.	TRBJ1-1	CASSINRGQNTEAFF	TGTGCCAGTAGTATAAACAGGGGGCAGAACACTGAAGCTTTCTTT
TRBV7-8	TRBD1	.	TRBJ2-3	CASKKWDRGTDTQYF	TGTGCCAGCAAAAAATGGGACAGGGGCACAGATACGCAGTATTTT
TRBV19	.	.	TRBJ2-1	CASSIDSSDEQFF	TGTGCCAGTAGTATAGATAGCTCCGATGAGCAGTTCTTC
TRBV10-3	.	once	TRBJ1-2	CAISEPPPDSSNGYTF	TGTGCCATCAGTGAGCCGCCCCCCGACAGCAGTAATGGCTACACCTTC
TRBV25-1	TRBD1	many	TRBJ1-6	CASSVTGTGAPLHF	TGTGCCAGCAGCGTCACCGGGACAGGCGCACCCCTCCACTTT
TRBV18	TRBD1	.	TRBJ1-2	CASSPRQGFYYGYTF	TGTGCCAGCTCACCCAGACAGGGGTTCTACTATGGCTACACCTTC
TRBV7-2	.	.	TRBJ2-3	CASSLASGPPADTQYF	TGTGCCAGCAGCTTAGCTTCGGGTCCACCCGCAGATACGCAGTATTTT
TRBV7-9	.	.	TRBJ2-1	CASTLTGGDYNEQFF	TGTGCCAGCACCCTTACAGGGGGGGACTACAATGAGCAGTTCTTC
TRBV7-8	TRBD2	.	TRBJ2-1	CASSLGLAGLNEQFF	TGTGCCAGCAGCTTAGGCCTAGCGGGGCTAAATGAGCAGTTCTTC
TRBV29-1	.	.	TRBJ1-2	CSVEGQDYGYTF	TGCAGCGTTGAAGGACAGGACTATGGCTACACCTTC
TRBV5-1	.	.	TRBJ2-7	CASSLGMRGPNYEQYF	TGCGCCAGCAGCTTGGGGATGCGGGGGCCCAACTACGAGCAGTACTTC
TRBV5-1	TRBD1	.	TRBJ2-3	CASDYDRGITDTQYF	TGCGCCAGCGACTACGACAGGGGAATCACAGATACGCAGTATTTT
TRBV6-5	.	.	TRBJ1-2	CASRSRPANYGYTF	TGTGCCAGTCGGTCCAGGCCCGCTAACTATGGCTACACCTTC
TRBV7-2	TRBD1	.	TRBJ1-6	CASSVTGVAYNSPLHF	TGTGCCAGCAGCGTGACAGGGGTCGCGTATAATTCACCCCTCCACTTT
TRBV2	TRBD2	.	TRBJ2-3	CASSGALALDTQYF	TGTGCCAGCAGTGGAGCACTAGCGTTGGATACGCAGTATTTT
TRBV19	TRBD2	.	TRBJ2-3	CASSSLAASTDTQYF	TGTGCCAGTAGTAGCCTAGCGGCTAGCACAGATACGCAGTATTTT
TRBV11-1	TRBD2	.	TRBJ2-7	CASSLGLAASYEQYF	TGTGCCAGCAGCTTAGGGCTAGCGGCATCCTACGAGCAGTACTTC
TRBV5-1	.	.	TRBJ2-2	CASSWDIPASGELFF	TGCGCCAGCAGCTGGGACATCCCAGCGTCCGGGGAGCTGTTTTTT
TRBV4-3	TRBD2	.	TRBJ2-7	CASSQEASGGKTYEQYF	TGCGCCAGCAGCCAAGAAGCTAGCGGGGGGAAGACCTACGAGCAGTACTTC
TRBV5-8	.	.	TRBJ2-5	CASSLSGEETQYF	TGTGCCAGCAGCTTGTCGGGTGAAGAGACCCAGTACTTC
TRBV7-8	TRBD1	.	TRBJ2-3	CASSSTGETDTQYF	TGTGCCAGCAGCTCAACAGGGGAAACAGATACGCAGTATTTT
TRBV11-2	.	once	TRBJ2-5	CASSPIVGTQYF	TGTGCCAGCAGCCCGATAGTCGGGACCCAGTACTTC
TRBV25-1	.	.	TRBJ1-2	CASSAANYGYTF	TGTGCCAGCAGTGCTGCTAACTATGGCTACACCTTC
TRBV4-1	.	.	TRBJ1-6	CASSQDPAGANSPLHF	TGCGCCAGCAGCCAAGATCCCGCAGGGGCGAATTCACCCCTCCACTTT
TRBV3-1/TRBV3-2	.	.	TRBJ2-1	CASSLAPSSYNEQFF	TGTGCCAGCAGCCTAGCCCCGAGCTCCTACAATGAGCAGTTCTTC
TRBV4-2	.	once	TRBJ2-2	CASSQVYPLASAAGELFF	TGTGCCAGCAGCCAAGTGTATCCCCTGGCTAGCGCTGCCGGGGAGCTGTTTTTT
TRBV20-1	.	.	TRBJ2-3	CSASWLARTDTQYF	TGCAGTGCTAGTTGGCTAGCACGGACAGATACGCAGTATTTT
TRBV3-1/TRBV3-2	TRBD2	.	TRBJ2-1	CASSRGGNEQFF	TGTGCCAGCAGCCGGGGGGGGAATGAGCAGTTCTTC
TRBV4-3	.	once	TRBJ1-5	CASSQRLEAQPQHF	TGCGCCAGCAGCCAAAGGTTGGAGGCTCAGCCCCAGCATTTT
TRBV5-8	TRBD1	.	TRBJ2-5	CASSFRDRGQETQYF	TGTGCCAGCAGCTTCCGGGACAGGGGCCAAGAGACCCAGTACTTC
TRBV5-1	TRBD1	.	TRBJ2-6	CASSLRQGDSGANVLTF	TGCGCCAGCAGCTTAAGACAGGGGGACTCTGGGGCCAACGTCCTGACTTTC
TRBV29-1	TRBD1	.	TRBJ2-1	CSVGDRSEQFF	TGCAGCGTTGGGGACAGGAGTGAGCAGTTCTTC
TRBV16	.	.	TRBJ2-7	CASSHGDLREQYF	TGTGCCAGCAGCCATGGGGACTTGAGAGAGCAGTACTTC
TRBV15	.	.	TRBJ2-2	CATSGGDGTGPGELFF	TGTGCCACCAGCGGAGGGGACGGGACTGGCCCCGGGGAGCTGTTTTTT
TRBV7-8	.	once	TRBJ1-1	CASSMTLNTEAFF	TGTGCCAGCAGCATGACATTGAACACTGAAGCTTTCTTT
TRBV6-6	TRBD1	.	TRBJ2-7	CASSSRQGANEQYF	TGTGCCAGCAGTTCACGACAGGGGGCAAACGAGCAGTACTTC
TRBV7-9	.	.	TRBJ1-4	CASSKSRDLSNEKLFF	TGTGCCAGCAGCAAATCCCGGGACTTATCTAATGAAAAACTGTTTTTT
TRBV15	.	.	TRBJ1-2	CATSSREDYGYTF	TGTGCCACCAGCAGCCGGGAAGACTATGGCTACACCTTC
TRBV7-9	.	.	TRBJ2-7	CASSTSFSDEQYF	TGTGCCAGCAGTACTAGCTTCTCAGACGAGCAGTACTTC
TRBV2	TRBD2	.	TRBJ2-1	CASTVGGLAVGEQFF	TGTGCCAGCACCGTTGGGGGACTAGCCGTTGGTGAGCAGTTCTTC
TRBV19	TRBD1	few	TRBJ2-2	CASSFTDRGHGVFF	TGTGCCAGTAGTTTCACGGACAGGGGGCATGGGGTGTTTTTT
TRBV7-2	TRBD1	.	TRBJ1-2	CASSYSDRENYGYTF	TGTGCCAGCAGCTACTCGGACAGGGAGAACTATGGCTACACCTTC
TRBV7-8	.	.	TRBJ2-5	CASSLVQVYLQETQYF	TGTGCCAGCAGCTTAGTGCAGGTCTATTTGCAAGAGACCCAGTACTTC
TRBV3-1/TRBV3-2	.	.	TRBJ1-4	CASSLGEKLFF	TGTGCCAGCTCACTGGGCGAAAAACTGTTTTTT
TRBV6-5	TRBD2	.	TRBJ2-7	CASSYRTGGSYEQYF	TGTGCCAGCAGTTATAGGACGGGAGGCTCCTACGAGCAGTACTTC
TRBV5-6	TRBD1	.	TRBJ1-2	CASSLTGQPYGYTF	TGTGCCAGCAGCTTGACGGGACAGCCATATGGCTACACCTTC
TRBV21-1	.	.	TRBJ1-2	CASSNWSGLVDYGYTF	TGTGCCAGCAGCAACTGGTCCGGTTTGGTGGACTATGGCTACACCTTC
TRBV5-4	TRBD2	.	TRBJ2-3	CASSQAGGNTDTQYF	TGTGCCAGCAGCCAAGCGGGGGGAAACACAGATACGCAGTATTTT
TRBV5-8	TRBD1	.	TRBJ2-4	CASSLRSTRGAKNIQYF	TGTGCCAGCAGCTTGAGGTCGACCAGGGGGGCCAAAAACATTCAGTACTTC
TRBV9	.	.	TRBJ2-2	CASNRGTFPTGELFF	TGTGCCAGCAATCGGGGGACTTTCCCCACCGGGGAGCTGTTTTTT